The 32 T cell receptor beta chains below all came from one sample that was sequenced in a study of CD8 T cells in Susac syndrome. With random hexamers, 0.5 to 1 ug RNA was reverse transcribed. TCRdb redid the calling of the immunoSEQ multiplex PCR reads with MiXCR, one entry per CDR3 protein. The table records about 130,000 distinct CDR3 sequences, 95% of them present only once. Sequencing input: CD8+ T cells from PBMCs. Receptor source: a human donor with Susac syndrome.

The count of this clonotype is one. This chain connects TRBV27 to TRBJ2-7, with 7 positions matching TRBD2. The CDR3 covers 15 residues. Germline CDR1 reads MNHEY; CDR2 reads SMNVEV (reference sequence). V lost 7 bases and J lost 1; bases outside the gene matches: 10. The CDR3 region has the DNA TGTGCCAGCACTCCTCTTGGGGGAGGGTCCTACGAGCAGTACTTC. Translating it yields CASTPLGGGSYEQYF.

The J gene is TRBJ2-1, the V gene TRBV20-1; perhaps TRBD1 as D (6 bases). The CDR3 is 17 residues long. Germline CDR1 reads DFQATT; CDR2 reads SNEGSKA (reference sequence). V was trimmed by 4 bases and J by 3 bases, leaving 22 bases between them. Here the CDR3 DNA reads TGCAGTGCTATAAACAGGGTCAACACCGAATTCTACAATGAGCAGTTCTTC. It specifies CSAINRVNTEFYNEQFF.

The chain combines TRBV20-1 with TRBJ1-3; D gene ambiguous. CDR3 size: 12 residues. CDR1 is DFQATT, CDR2 SNEGSKA, per germline (reference sequence). Trimming shortened V by 6 bases and J by 1 base, and 7 bases separated the two germline ends. The CDR3 DNA sequence: TGCAGTGCCGCTGCATCTGGAAACACCATATATTTT. Translation: CSAAASGNTIYF.

This chain uses TRBV27 with TRBJ2-7; 7 bases map to TRBD2. CDR1 and CDR2 (germline): MNHEY, SMNVEV (reference sequence). This CDR3 has 15 residues. V lost 5 bases, J lost 6 bases, and 13 bases stayed unmatched. CDR3: CASSVSSGLPIEQYF. For the CDR3, the DNA is TGTGCCAGCAGTGTTTCGTCGGGACTACCCATCGAGCAGTACTTC.

This rearrangement joins TRBV25-1 to TRBJ2-7; a weak D match, TRBD1 (6 bases). Deletions cut 4 bases from V and 5 bases from J, with 15 bases between. Germline assignment: CDR1 MGHDK and CDR2 SYGVNS. The CDR3 sequence is 14 residues long. The DNA of the CDR3 is TGTGCCAGCAGTGCAGACAGGAGGTTGAACGAGCAGTACTTC. Its translation is CASSADRRLNEQYF.

This clonotype was counted a single time. The genes are TRBV9 and TRBJ1-1, with D hard to call. This CDR3 is built from 15 residues. The V end was cut by 0 bases, the J end by 1 base, with 10 bases between. Germline V gene data show CDR1 as SGDLS and CDR2 as YYNGEE. The CDR3 spells CASSVEGLANTEAFF. The CDR3 DNA reads TGTGCCAGCAGCGTAGAAGGGTTGGCGAACACTGAAGCTTTCTTT.

The chain is built from TRBV4-1 and TRBJ2-2; D is ambiguous. This CDR3 has 14 amino acids. V was clipped by 1 base and J by 1 base, with 4 bases between them. Germline V CDR1 and CDR2: MGHRA, YSYEKL. The chain's CDR3 is CASSQAQNTGELFF. CDR3 DNA sequence: TGCGCCAGCAGCCAAGCGCAGAACACCGGGGAGCTGTTTTTT.

This chain connects TRBV27 to TRBJ1-5, with D unresolved. Trimming shortened V by 2 bases and J by 4 bases, and 12 bases separated the two germline ends. The CDR3 spans 15 residues. CDR1 and CDR2 from the germline V gene are MNHEY and SMNVEV (reference sequence). CDR3 sequence: CASSLIDGRNQPQHF. The CDR3 DNA is TGTGCCAGCAGTTTAATAGACGGTAGAAATCAGCCCCAGCATTTT.

This clonotype has only a few counts. The gene calls are TRBV28 and TRBJ2-7; D not resolved. The V gene lost 2 bases and the J gene lost 4 bases, with 6 bases spanning the gap. The CDR3 consists of 12 residues. Per germline, CDR1 MDHEN and CDR2 SYDVKM. The DNA of the CDR3 is TGTGCCAGCAGTTTACAGGTTTACGAGCAGTACTTC. Amino acids: CASSLQVYEQYF.

This chain connects TRBV5-4 to TRBJ2-1; perhaps D is TRBD1 or TRBD2 (5 bases each). This CDR3 has 17 amino acids. The germline V gene encodes CDR1 SGHNT and CDR2 YYREEE (reference sequence). V was shortened by 6 bases and J by 4 bases, with 23 bases between the two germline ends. The CDR3 sequence is CASTNLEGQGVYNEQFF. The CDR3, as DNA: TGTGCCAGCACCAACCTAGAGGGCCAGGGAGTGTACAATGAGCAGTTCTTC.

The chain combines TRBV3-1 with TRBJ2-3; D may be TRBD1 (5 bases). CDR1 is LGHDT, CDR2 YNNKEL, per germline (reference sequence). The V end was cut by 4 bases, the J end by 0 bases, with 8 bases between. The CDR3 has 14 residues. The DNA for the CDR3 is TGTGCCAGCAGCCTTGACAGTAGCACAGATACGCAGTATTTT. It yields the protein CASSLDSSTDTQYF.

This sequence joins TRBV20-1 and TRBJ1-2, with D possibly matching TRBD1 (6 bases). Between the trimmed V and J ends, which lost 0 bases and 4 bases, there was a span of 12 bases. CDR3 length: 14 residues. Per germline, CDR1 DFQATT and CDR2 SNEGSKA (reference sequence). CDR3 nucleotides: TGCAGTGCTAGAGAAGCAGGGGAAGTCTATGGCTACACCTTC. This translates into CSAREAGEVYGYTF.

The J gene is TRBJ1-5, the V gene TRBV19; no reliable D call. Trimming stripped 5 bases from V and 4 bases from J, with 12 bases between. The CDR3 runs to 14 residues. Germline CDR1 is LNHDA and CDR2 is SQIVND (reference sequence). The CDR3 is CASSWAGDNQPQHF. The CDR3 DNA follows: TGTGCCAGTAGTTGGGCAGGTGATAATCAGCCCCAGCATTTT.

This chain uses TRBV14 with TRBJ2-3; D is undetermined. Germline assignment: CDR1 SGHDN and CDR2 FVKESK. Trimming cost V 0 bases and J 3 bases, with 13 bases left between them. This CDR3 is 16 amino acids long. CDR3 residues: CASSQEGQPRTDTQYF. CDR3 nucleotide sequence: TGTGCCAGCAGCCAAGAAGGTCAACCCCGGACAGATACGCAGTATTTT.

The gene calls are TRBV29-1 and TRBJ1-2; D is uncertain. The CDR3 is 14 amino acids. Trimming removed 1 base at V and 2 bases at J, with 11 bases between. Germline V gene lookup returns CDR1 SQVTM and CDR2 ANQGSEA. CDR3 sequence reads: CSVEGLTSNYGYTF. In nucleotides, the CDR3 is TGCAGCGTTGAAGGATTGACTTCAAACTATGGCTACACCTTC. Combining the CDR3 with reference TRBV29-1 and TRBJ1-2 gives the whole variable domain SAVISQKPSRDICQRGTSLTIQCQVDSQVTMMFWYRQQPGQSLTLIATANQGSEATYESGFVIDKFPISRPNLTFSTLTVSNMSPEDSSIYLCSVEGLTSNYGYTFGSGTRLTVV.

The chain combines TRBV19 with TRBJ1-1, with D perhaps matching TRBD1 (5 bases). Germline V CDR1 and CDR2: LNHDA, SQIVND (reference sequence). V dropped 0 bases and J dropped 5 bases, with 10 bases sitting between them. This CDR3 comprises 14 residues. CDR3 protein: CASSIDDGGTEAFF. CDR3 DNA sequence: TGTGCCAGTAGTATAGATGATGGGGGGACTGAAGCTTTCTTT.

This clonotype was counted once. The rearrangement links TRBV5-1 to TRBJ2-7, with D perhaps TRBD2 (6 bases). CDR3 length: 14 amino acids. Germline V CDR1 and CDR2: SGHRS, YFSETQ. V lost 4 bases and J 0 bases, leaving 11 bases between the germline ends. The CDR3 sequence is CASSPGDPSYEQYF. The CDR3 region has the DNA TGCGCCAGCAGCCCGGGAGATCCCTCCTACGAGCAGTACTTC. Filled out from reference TRBV5-1 and TRBJ2-7, the complete variable domain reads KAGVTQTPRYLIKTRGQQVTLSCSPISGHRSVSWYQQTPGQGLQFLFEYFSETQRNKGNFPGRFSGRQFSNSRSEMNVSTLELGDSALYLCASSPGDPSYEQYFGPGTRLTVT.

The chain employs TRBV20-1 and TRBJ2-1; D is possibly TRBD1 or TRBD2 (5 bases each). This CDR3 contains 14 residues. CDR1 and CDR2 (germline): DFQATT, SNEGSKA (reference sequence). With 5 bases removed from V and 6 bases from J, the gap between germline ends came to 17 bases. CDR3: CSALDPRGVNEQFF. CDR3 coding DNA: TGCAGTGCTTTAGACCCTCGAGGGGTCAATGAGCAGTTCTTC.

The chain is built from TRBV24-1 and TRBJ2-3, with 8 bases identical to TRBD1. With V trimmed by 2 bases and J by 0 bases, 3 bases remained unmatched. This CDR3 is built from 16 residues. The germline CDR1 and CDR2 sequences are KGHDR and SFDVKD. The CDR3 region has the DNA TGTGCCACCAGTGATTGGACAGGGCCTAGCACAGATACGCAGTATTTT. The encoded protein is CATSDWTGPSTDTQYF.

The DNA of the CDR3 is TGTGCCAGCAGCTCCCGGGGCGGGAGCTCGAGTGAGCAGTACTTC. As protein: CASSSRGGSSSEQYF. This chain links TRBV7-6 with TRBJ2-7; 7 bases are a match to TRBD2. Germline-derived CDR1 and CDR2 are SGHVS and FNYEAQ. The V gene end was trimmed by 4 bases and the J gene end by 7 bases; junction bases not matched to a gene: 13. This CDR3 comprises 15 residues.

The chain uses TRBV6-1 and TRBJ2-3; 7 bases match TRBD2. The CDR3 has 16 amino acids. J was trimmed by 7 bases and V by 6 bases; bases with no gene match: 16. From germline, CDR1 is MNHNS and CDR2 SASEGT. CDR3 coding DNA: TGTGCCAGCAGCCCTCTCCCGGCGGGAGACCTCAATACGCAGTATTTT. Its translation is CASSPLPAGDLNTQYF.

This clonotype was observed a single time. This chain links TRBV12-3 or TRBV12-4 with TRBJ1-2; D may be TRBD1 (6 bases). The CDR3 covers 14 residues. V was trimmed by 3 bases and J by 2 bases, leaving 10 bases between them. CDR3 nucleotide sequence: TGTGCCAGCAGTTTGCGGCAGGGGAACTATGGCTACACCTTC. This sequence encodes CASSLRQGNYGYTF.

V usage is TRBV7-6 and J usage is TRBJ1-1; no clear D. Trimming left V 9 bases short and J 12 bases short, with 20 bases between. Germline-derived CDR1 and CDR2 are SGHVS and FNYEAQ. There are 12 residues in the CDR3. In DNA form, the CDR3 reads TGTGCCAGTGCTAACACGGCCACTCCGCCTTTCTTT. It is translated as CASANTATPPFF.

The chain combines TRBV5-4 with TRBJ2-7, with 8 bases fitting TRBD1. V was pared by 7 bases and J by 2 bases, with 17 bases of the junction left unmatched. The CDR3 extends over 17 amino acids. The germline V gene has CDR1 SGHNT and CDR2 YYREEE (reference sequence). CDR3 region: CASSRGITTGATYEQYF. The CDR3 DNA is TGTGCCAGCTCGCGCGGGATTACGACAGGGGCAACCTACGAGCAGTACTTC.

This rearrangement joins TRBV19 to TRBJ2-7, with 9 positions matching TRBD1. The V gene's germline CDR1 is LNHDA and CDR2 SQIVND (reference sequence). The CDR3 consists of 14 residues. Trimming cost V 3 bases and J 2 bases; bases outside gene matches: 2. This CDR3 is CASSMGTGTYEQYF. The DNA for the CDR3 is TGTGCCAGTAGTATGGGGACAGGGACCTACGAGCAGTACTTC. Full variable domain (missing parts from reference TRBV19 and TRBJ2-7): DGGITQSPKYLFRKEGQNVTLSCEQNLNHDAMYWYRQDPGQGLRLIYYSQIVNDFQKGDIAEGYSVSREKKESFPLTVTSAQKNPTAFYLCASSMGTGTYEQYFGPGTRLTVT.

The genes are TRBV6-5 and TRBJ2-2; maybe TRBD2 (6 bases). Germline CDR1 reads MNHEY; CDR2 reads SVGAGI. V was cut by 7 bases and J by 7 bases, with 13 bases left in between. The CDR3 spans 13 residues. CDR3 sequence: CASTPLGGGELFF. The CDR3 nucleotides read TGTGCCAGCACCCCTCTGGGAGGCGGGGAGCTGTTTTTT.

This clonotype was found once. The chain combines TRBV27 with TRBJ2-5, with D unresolved. Germline CDR1 and CDR2: MNHEY and SMNVEV (reference sequence). V lost 6 bases, J lost 3 bases, and 5 bases lay in between. This CDR3 is 11 amino acids long. CDR3 region: CASRAEETQYF. CDR3 DNA sequence: TGTGCCAGCAGGGCGGAAGAGACCCAGTACTTC.

V is TRBV12-3 or TRBV12-4 and J is TRBJ2-7; no clear D. This CDR3 region has 11 residues. Trimming left V 3 bases short and J 5 bases short, with 5 bases between. The CDR3 sequence is CASSFLNEQYF. Here the CDR3 DNA reads TGTGCCAGCAGTTTTCTTAACGAGCAGTACTTC.

The CDR3 region is CATSTAGGRETQYF. The CDR3 nucleotides read TGTGCCACCAGCACCGCTGGGGGGAGAGAGACCCAGTACTTC. The chain couples TRBV15 to TRBJ2-5; the D gene is possibly TRBD2 (6 bases). Germline V gene data show CDR1 as LNHNV and CDR2 as YYDKDF (reference sequence). This CDR3 contains 14 residues. Trimming took 4 bases from V and 4 from J, leaving 13 bases between them.

The V and J genes are TRBV20-1 and TRBJ2-1; 8 nucleotides align to TRBD2. CDR3 length: 16 amino acids. The germline gives CDR1 DFQATT, CDR2 SNEGSKA (reference sequence). Trimming took 6 bases from V and 5 from J; bases not matched to a gene: 15. For the CDR3, the DNA is TGCAGTGCGGATATATTTGCGGGAGGTTTCGACAATGAGCAGTTCTTC. This sequence encodes CSADIFAGGFDNEQFF.

This chain joins TRBV6-5 and TRBJ1-4, with D hard to call. V was trimmed by 2 bases and J by 11 bases, leaving 12 bases between them. The CDR3 is 13 amino acids. Germline CDR1 reads MNHEY; CDR2 reads SVGAGI. In DNA, the CDR3 is TGTGCCAGCAGTTACGGGAGTGGAGGGAAACTGTTTTTT. This sequence encodes CASSYGSGGKLFF.

V gene TRBV7-3 combines with J gene TRBJ2-1; D may be TRBD1 (6 bases). V shed 6 bases and J shed 6 bases, with 12 bases lying between them. The CDR3 has 13 amino acids. Germline V gene sequence: CDR1 SGHTA, CDR2 FQGTGA. CDR3 loop: CASRPLGGNEQFF. Written as DNA, the CDR3 is TGTGCCAGCAGGCCACTAGGGGGCAATGAGCAGTTCTTC.